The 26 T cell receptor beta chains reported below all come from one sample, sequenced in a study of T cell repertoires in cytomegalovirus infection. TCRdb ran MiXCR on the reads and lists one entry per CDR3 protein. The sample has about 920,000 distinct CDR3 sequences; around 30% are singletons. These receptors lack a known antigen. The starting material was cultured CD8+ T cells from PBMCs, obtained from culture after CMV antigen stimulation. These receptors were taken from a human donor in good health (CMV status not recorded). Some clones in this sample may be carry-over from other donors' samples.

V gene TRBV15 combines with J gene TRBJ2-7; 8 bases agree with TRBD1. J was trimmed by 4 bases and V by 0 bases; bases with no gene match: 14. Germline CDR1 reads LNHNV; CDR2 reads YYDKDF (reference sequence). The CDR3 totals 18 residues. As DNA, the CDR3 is TGTGCCACCAGCAGAGATCATAGAGGCCCAGGGGGCCCTTACGAGCAGTACTTC. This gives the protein CATSRDHRGPGGPYEQYF. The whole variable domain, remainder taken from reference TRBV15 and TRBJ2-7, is DAMVIQNPRYQVTQFGKPVTLSCSQTLNHNVMYWYQQKSSQAPKLLFHYYDKDFNNEADTPDNFQSRRPNTSFCFLDIRSPGLGDTAMYLCATSRDHRGPGGPYEQYFGPGTRLTVT.

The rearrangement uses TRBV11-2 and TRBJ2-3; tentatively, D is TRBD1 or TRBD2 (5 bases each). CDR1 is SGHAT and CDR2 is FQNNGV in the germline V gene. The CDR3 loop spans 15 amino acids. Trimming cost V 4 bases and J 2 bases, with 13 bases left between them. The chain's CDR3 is CASSWGLRATDTQYF. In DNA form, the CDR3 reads TGTGCCAGCAGCTGGGGCTTGAGGGCCACAGATACGCAGTATTTT.

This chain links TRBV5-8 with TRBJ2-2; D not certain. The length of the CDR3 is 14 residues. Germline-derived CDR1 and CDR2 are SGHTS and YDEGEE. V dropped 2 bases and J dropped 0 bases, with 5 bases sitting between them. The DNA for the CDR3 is TGTGCCAGCAGCTTCAAGACGAACACCGGGGAGCTGTTTTTT. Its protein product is CASSFKTNTGELFF. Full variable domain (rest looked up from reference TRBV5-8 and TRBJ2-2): EAGVTQSPTHLIKTRGQQATLRCSPISGHTSVYWYQQALGLGLQFLLWYDEGEERNRGNFPPRFSGRQFPNYSSELNVNALELEDSALYLCASSFKTNTGELFFGEGSRLTVL.

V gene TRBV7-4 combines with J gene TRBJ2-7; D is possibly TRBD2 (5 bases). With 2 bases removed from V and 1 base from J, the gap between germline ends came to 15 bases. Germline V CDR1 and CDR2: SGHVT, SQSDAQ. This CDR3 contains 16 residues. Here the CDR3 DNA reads TGTGCCAGCAGCTTATCCCGGGGAGTCTCTTCCTACGAGCAGTACTTC. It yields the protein CASSLSRGVSSYEQYF.

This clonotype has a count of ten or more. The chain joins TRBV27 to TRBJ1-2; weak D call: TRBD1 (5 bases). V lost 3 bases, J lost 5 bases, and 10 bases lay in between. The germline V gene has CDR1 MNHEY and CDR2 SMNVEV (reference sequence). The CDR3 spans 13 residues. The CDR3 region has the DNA TGTGCCAGCAGTTTCGGGCAGGGATATGGCTACACCTTC. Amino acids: CASSFGQGYGYTF.

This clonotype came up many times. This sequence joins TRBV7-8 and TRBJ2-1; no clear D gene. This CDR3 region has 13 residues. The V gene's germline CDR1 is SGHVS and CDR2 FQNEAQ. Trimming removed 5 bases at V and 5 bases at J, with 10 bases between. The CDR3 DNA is TGTGCCAGCAGCCAGCGTGGAAACAATGAGCAGTTCTTC. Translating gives CASSQRGNNEQFF.

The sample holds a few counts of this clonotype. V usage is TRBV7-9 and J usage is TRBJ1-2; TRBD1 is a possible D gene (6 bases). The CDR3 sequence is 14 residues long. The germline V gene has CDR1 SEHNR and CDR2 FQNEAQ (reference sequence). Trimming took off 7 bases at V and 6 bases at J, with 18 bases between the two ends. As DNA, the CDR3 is TGTGCCAGCACCGTAGCGGGGGGCATCCATGGCTACACCTTC. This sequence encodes CASTVAGGIHGYTF.

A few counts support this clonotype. CDR3 coding DNA: TGTGCCAGTAGTACGGCGCGAGACATCAACACTGAAGCTTTCTTT. It encodes CASSTARDINTEAFF. This sequence joins TRBV19 and TRBJ1-1; D is unclear. Trimming left V 4 bases short and J 2 bases short, with 14 bases between. The CDR3 runs 15 residues. Germline V gives CDR1 LNHDA, CDR2 SQIVND (reference sequence).

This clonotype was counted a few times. The CDR3 reads CAISEPTGQGEAFF. The CDR3 bases are TGTGCCATCAGTGAGCCTACAGGACAGGGAGAAGCTTTCTTT. The chain links TRBV10-3 to TRBJ1-1; 8 bases match TRBD1. The CDR3 consists of 14 residues. The trim removed 2 bases at V and 8 bases at J, leaving 7 bases unmatched. Germline V gives CDR1 ENHRY, CDR2 SYGVKD.

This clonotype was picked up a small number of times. This CDR3 is CATSDRDAYNEQFF. In DNA form, the CDR3 reads TGTGCCACCAGCGACAGGGACGCCTACAATGAGCAGTTCTTC. The chain combines TRBV15 with TRBJ2-1; TRBD1 matches at 7 bases. This CDR3 has 14 residues. Unmatched junction bases numbered 3, after V lost 5 bases and J lost 2 bases. Germline lookup yields CDR1 LNHNV and CDR2 YYDKDF (reference sequence).

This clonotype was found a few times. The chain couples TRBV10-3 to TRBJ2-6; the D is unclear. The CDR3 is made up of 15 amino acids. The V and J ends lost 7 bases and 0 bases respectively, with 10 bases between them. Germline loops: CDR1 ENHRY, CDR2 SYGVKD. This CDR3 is CAIMDTTSGANVLTF. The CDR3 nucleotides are TGTGCCATCATGGATACAACCTCTGGGGCCAACGTCCTGACTTTC.

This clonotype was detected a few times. CDR3 amino acids: CASMGTSSYEQYF. The CDR3 coding sequence is TGTGCCAGTATGGGGACTAGCTCCTACGAGCAGTACTTC. The gene calls are TRBV19 and TRBJ2-7, with 8 positions matching TRBD2. Trimming cost V 7 bases and J 0 bases; bases outside gene matches: 2. Germline CDR1 and CDR2: LNHDA and SQIVND (reference sequence). This CDR3 is 13 amino acids long.

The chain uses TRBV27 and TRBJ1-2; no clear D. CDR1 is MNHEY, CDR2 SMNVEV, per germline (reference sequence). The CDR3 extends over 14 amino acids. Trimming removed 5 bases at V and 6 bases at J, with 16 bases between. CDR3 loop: CASSINRGLHGYTF. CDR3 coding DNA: TGTGCCAGCAGTATAAATAGAGGGCTCCATGGCTACACCTTC.

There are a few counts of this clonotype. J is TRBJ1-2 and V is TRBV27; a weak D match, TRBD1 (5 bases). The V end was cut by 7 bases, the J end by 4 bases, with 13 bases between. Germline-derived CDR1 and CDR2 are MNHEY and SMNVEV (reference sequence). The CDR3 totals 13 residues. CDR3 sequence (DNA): TGTGCCAGCAAGGCGGGTGGGGGCTATGGCTACACCTTC. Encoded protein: CASKAGGGYGYTF.

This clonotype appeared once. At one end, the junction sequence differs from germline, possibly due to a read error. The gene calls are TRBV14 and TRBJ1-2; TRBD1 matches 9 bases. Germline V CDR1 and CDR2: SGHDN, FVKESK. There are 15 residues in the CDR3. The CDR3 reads CANSQDHRGQDGYTF. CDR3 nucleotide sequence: TGTGCCAACAGCCAAGATCACAGGGGGCAGGATGGCTACACCTTC. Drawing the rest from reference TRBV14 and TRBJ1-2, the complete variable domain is EAGVTQFPSHSVIEKGQTVTLRCDPISGHDNLYWYRRVMGKEIKFLLHFVKESKQDESGMPNNRFLAERTGGTYSTLKVQPAELEDSGVYFCANSQDHRGQDGYTFGSGTRLTVV.

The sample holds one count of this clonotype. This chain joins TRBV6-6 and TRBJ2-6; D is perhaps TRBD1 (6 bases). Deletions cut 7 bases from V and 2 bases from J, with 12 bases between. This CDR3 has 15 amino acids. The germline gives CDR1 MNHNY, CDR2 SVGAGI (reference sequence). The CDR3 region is CASNPRGAGANVLTF. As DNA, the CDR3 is TGTGCCAGCAACCCCAGGGGTGCTGGGGCCAACGTCCTGACTTTC.

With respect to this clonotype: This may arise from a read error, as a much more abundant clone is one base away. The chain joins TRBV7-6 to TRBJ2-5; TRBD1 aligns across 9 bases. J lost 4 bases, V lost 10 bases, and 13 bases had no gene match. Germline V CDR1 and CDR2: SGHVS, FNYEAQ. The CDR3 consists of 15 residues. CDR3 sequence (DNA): TGTGCCAACATTCAACAGGGGGCCAACGGAGAGACCCAGTACTTC. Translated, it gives CANIQQGANGETQYF.

CDR3 region: CASRDPREAFF. The CDR3 DNA sequence: TGTGCCAGTAGGGACCCCCGGGAAGCTTTCTTT. V usage is TRBV6-5 and J usage is TRBJ1-1, with TRBD1 as a possible D gene (5 bases). Trimming stripped 9 bases from V and 8 bases from J, with 13 bases between. The CDR3 contains 11 residues. CDR1 is MNHEY and CDR2 is SVGAGI in the germline V gene.

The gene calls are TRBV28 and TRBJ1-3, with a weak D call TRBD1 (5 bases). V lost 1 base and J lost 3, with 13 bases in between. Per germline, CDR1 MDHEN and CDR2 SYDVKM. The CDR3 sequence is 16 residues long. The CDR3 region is CASSLSLGVFGNTIYF. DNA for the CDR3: TGTGCCAGCAGTTTATCCCTGGGGGTCTTTGGAAACACCATATATTTT.

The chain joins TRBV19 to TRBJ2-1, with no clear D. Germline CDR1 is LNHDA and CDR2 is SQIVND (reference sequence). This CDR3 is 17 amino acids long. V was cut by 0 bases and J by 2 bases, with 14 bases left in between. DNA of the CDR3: TGTGCCAGTAGTATAGATGGCGGCAGCCTTACCTACAATGAGCAGTTCTTC. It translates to CASSIDGGSLTYNEQFF.

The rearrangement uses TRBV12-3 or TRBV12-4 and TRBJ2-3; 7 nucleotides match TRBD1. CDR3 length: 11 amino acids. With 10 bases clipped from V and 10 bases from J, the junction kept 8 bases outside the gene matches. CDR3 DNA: TGTGCCACCTACCGACAGGGTGCGCAGTATTTT. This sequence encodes CATYRQGAQYF.

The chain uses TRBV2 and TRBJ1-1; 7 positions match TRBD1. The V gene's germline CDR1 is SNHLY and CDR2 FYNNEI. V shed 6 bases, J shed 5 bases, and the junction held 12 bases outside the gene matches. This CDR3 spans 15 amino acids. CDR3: CASREGTASGTEAFF. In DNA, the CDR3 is TGTGCCAGCAGAGAGGGGACAGCCTCAGGGACTGAAGCTTTCTTT.

The CDR3 DNA sequence: TGTGCCAGCAGTTCACCGGGACAGCGGTTTGGCTACACCTTC. Amino acids: CASSSPGQRFGYTF. The chain is built from TRBV6-5 and TRBJ1-2; the match to TRBD1 covers 7 bases. CDR1 and CDR2 from the germline V gene are MNHEY and SVGAGI. The CDR3 extends over 14 amino acids. J was trimmed by 7 bases and V by 4 bases; bases with no gene match: 9.

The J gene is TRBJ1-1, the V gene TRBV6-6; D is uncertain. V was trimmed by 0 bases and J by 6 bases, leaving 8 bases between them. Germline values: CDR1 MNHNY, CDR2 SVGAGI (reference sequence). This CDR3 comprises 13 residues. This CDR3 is CASSYSIASEAFF. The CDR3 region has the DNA TGTGCCAGCAGTTACTCGATAGCCTCTGAAGCTTTCTTT.

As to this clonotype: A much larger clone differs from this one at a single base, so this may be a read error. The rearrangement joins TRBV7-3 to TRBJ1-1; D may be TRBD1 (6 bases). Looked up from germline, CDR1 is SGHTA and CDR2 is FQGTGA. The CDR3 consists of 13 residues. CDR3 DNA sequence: TGTGCCAACAGCCCCCAGGGGCGGACTGAAGCTTTCTTT. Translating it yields CANSPQGRTEAFF. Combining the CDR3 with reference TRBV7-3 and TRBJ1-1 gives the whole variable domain GAGVSQTPSNKVTEKGKYVELRCDPISGHTALYWYRQSLGQGPEFLIYFQGTGAADDSGLPNDRFFAVRPEGSVSTLKIQRTERGDSAVYLCANSPQGRTEAFFGQGTRLTVV.

CDR3 bases: TGCGCCAGCAGTGAGTCTTTCGAGCAGTACTTC. Translated: CASSESFEQYF. This chain connects TRBV10-2 to TRBJ2-7; D remains unclear. V dropped 0 bases and J dropped 6 bases, with 3 bases sitting between them. Germline assignment: CDR1 WSHSY and CDR2 SAAADI. This CDR3 spans 11 amino acids.